This entry concerns a single TCR beta chain. No antigen is known for it. The PCR used 60 Vbeta and 13 Jbeta primers. Measured with immunoSEQ multiplex PCR; TCRdb has only the in-frame clones, and not every one. The sample shows about 94,000 clones, roughly 73% of them seen only once. The data were obtained in a study of cytomegalovirus exposure and HLA in healthy donors. On the study more broadly: Within an early data release were approximately 85 million unique TCRs drawn from HLA-typed donors.

After removal of 4 bases from V and 6 bases from J, the junction contained 9 bases not matched to a gene. CDR1 is LGHNA and CDR2 is YNFKEQ in the germline V gene. CDR3 length: 15 amino acids. Study results and limitations: TCR beta V- and J-gene trimming, according to a later analysis, was linked to a missense DCLRE1C variant. Published work reported that the classifier diagnosed cytomegalovirus status with high specificity and sensitivity.

The specimen sequenced was PBMCs. The V call is TRBV4-2, the J call TRBJ1-3, with 7 bases that match TRBD1. This TCR was sampled from a woman between 40 and 55 years old in good health and CMV-seronegative. CDR3 loop: CASSRQGGLENTIYF. In DNA form, the CDR3 reads TGTGCCAGCAGCCGACAGGGTGGGCTGGAAAACACCATATATTTT.